Shown below are 26 T cell receptor beta chains from a single sample sequenced in a study of cytotoxic CD8 clonotypes in ibrutinib-treated CLL (dated by TCRdb to the early 2020s). Library preparation employed the immunoSEQ multiplex PCR assay. Entries here come from immuneACCESS through TCRdb and include only in-frame sequences with V and J called. Some clones fail to appear in such tables; in the studies checked, an unresolved V gene covers under half of the shortfall, and the cause of the remainder is unknown. The sample records approximately 350,000 clones, roughly 71% of which are singletons. About 6.7% of the sample goes to the ten largest clones. Material: PBMCs, obtained after 36 months of ibrutinib treatment. Receptor source: a human donor with chronic lymphocytic leukemia.

This clone showed up just a few times. The rearrangement uses TRBV18 and TRBJ1-6; D gene uncertain. This CDR3 region has 15 residues. The germline CDR1 and CDR2 sequences are KGHSH and LQKENI. V was pared by 1 base and J by 7 bases, with 11 bases between. This chain's CDR3 is CASSPLPSDNSPLHF. Written as DNA, the CDR3 is TGTGCCAGCTCACCACTACCCTCGGACAATTCACCCCTCCACTTT.

V gene TRBV25-1 combines with J gene TRBJ1-5; 8 bases match TRBD1. The CDR3 covers 14 residues. Unmatched junction bases numbered 5, after V lost 5 bases and J lost 5 bases. Germline V gene sequence: CDR1 MGHDK, CDR2 SYGVNS. The CDR3 loop reads CASSNQGAHQPQHF. In nucleotides, the CDR3 is TGTGCCAGCAGTAATCAGGGGGCTCATCAGCCCCAGCATTTT.

V usage is TRBV7-9 and J usage is TRBJ1-4, with D possibly being TRBD1 (5 bases). V gave up 1 base and J gave up 8 bases, with 14 bases separating them. This CDR3 contains 15 residues. Germline lookup yields CDR1 SEHNR and CDR2 FQNEAQ (reference sequence). This chain's CDR3 is CASSLGQAEGEKLFF. The CDR3 nucleotides are TGTGCCAGCAGCTTAGGCCAGGCGGAGGGGGAAAAACTGTTTTTT.

The V call is TRBV29-1, the J call TRBJ2-7; 9 bases fit TRBD2. The CDR3 is made up of 14 amino acids. Germline trimming cut 4 bases from V and 6 bases from J; bases unmatched to any gene: 10. Looked up from germline, CDR1 is SQVTM and CDR2 is ANQGSEA. The CDR3 region is CSVAGASGEIEQYF. In DNA form, the CDR3 reads TGCAGCGTTGCAGGCGCTAGCGGGGAAATCGAGCAGTACTTC.

The rearrangement uses TRBV28 and TRBJ2-5, with no clear D. Germline loops: CDR1 MDHEN, CDR2 SYDVKM. There are 13 residues in the CDR3. Trimming shortened V by 2 bases and J by 5 bases, and 9 bases separated the two germline ends. CDR3 DNA sequence: TGTGCCAGCAGTTTAGGCGGTGGGGAGACCCAGTACTTC. Residues: CASSLGGGETQYF. The complete variable domain, with remaining parts taken from reference TRBV28 and TRBJ2-5, reads DVKVTQSSRYLVKRTGEKVFLECVQDMDHENMFWYRQDPGLGLRLIYFSYDVKMKEKGDIPEGYSVSREKKERFSLILESASTNQTSMYLCASSLGGGETQYFGPGTRLLVL.

The chain couples TRBV28 to TRBJ2-1; D is uncertain. Germline-derived CDR1 and CDR2 are MDHEN and SYDVKM. V lost 10 bases to trimming and J lost 3 bases, with 19 bases between them. This CDR3 has 15 residues. CDR3 residues: CATQPDLAVYNEQFF. The CDR3 bases are TGTGCCACTCAACCAGACTTGGCAGTCTACAATGAGCAGTTCTTC.

The chain has TRBV2 and TRBJ2-7; weak D call: TRBD1 (5 bases). The V gene's germline CDR1 is SNHLY and CDR2 FYNNEI. V was cut by 2 bases and J by 6 bases, with 11 bases left in between. The CDR3 extends over 13 amino acids. This CDR3 is CASSEQGFGEQYF. The DNA of the CDR3 is TGTGCCAGCAGTGAACAGGGATTCGGCGAGCAGTACTTC.

This clone has just a few counts. The rearrangement links TRBV14 to TRBJ2-5, with D possibly TRBD1 on 5 matching bases. V gave up 4 bases and J gave up 3 bases, with 12 bases separating them. This CDR3 spans 14 amino acids. The germline V gene has CDR1 SGHDN and CDR2 FVKESK. The CDR3 nucleotides read TGTGCCAGCAGCCCTTGGGGCAAAGAAGAGACCCAGTACTTC. Amino acids: CASSPWGKEETQYF.

The V gene is TRBV5-1, the J gene TRBJ1-2; possibly TRBD1 for D (6 bases). Per germline, CDR1 SGHRS and CDR2 YFSETQ. The V gene lost 0 bases and the J gene lost 2 bases, with 17 bases spanning the gap. The CDR3 loop spans 17 amino acids. The CDR3 protein is CASSLVSGGEGNYGYTF. The CDR3 nucleotides read TGCGCCAGCAGCTTGGTATCTGGGGGCGAAGGAAACTATGGCTACACCTTC.

This clone came up a few times. J is TRBJ1-1 and V is TRBV5-6; possibly TRBD1 for D (6 bases). The CDR3 consists of 13 residues. CDR1 is SGHDT, CDR2 YYEEEE, per germline. Trimming removed 4 bases from V and 6 bases from J, with 13 bases in between. For the CDR3, the DNA is TGTGCCAGCAGCCCCCGGGGGGGCCCTGAAGCTTTCTTT. Residues: CASSPRGGPEAFF.

The rearrangement uses TRBV11-2 and TRBJ2-5; D perhaps matches TRBD2 (5 bases). The CDR3 has 18 residues. Trimming removed 1 base at V and 5 bases at J, with 23 bases between. Germline values: CDR1 SGHAT, CDR2 FQNNGV. CDR3 DNA sequence: TGTGCCAGCAGCTTAGCGTGGACCGAACTAGGCCAACGGGAGACCCAGTACTTC. This translates into CASSLAWTELGQRETQYF.

The J gene is TRBJ2-3, the V gene TRBV7-9; possibly TRBD2 for D (6 bases). The V gene's germline CDR1 is SEHNR and CDR2 FQNEAQ (reference sequence). V lost 1 base, J lost 3 bases, and 11 bases lay in between. This CDR3 spans 15 amino acids. The DNA for the CDR3 is TGTGCCAGCAGCTTAGTTCTCGGGGGAACAGATACGCAGTATTTT. It encodes CASSLVLGGTDTQYF.

V and J are TRBV7-9 and TRBJ1-5, with a possible D match to TRBD1 (6 bases). The V and J ends lost 4 bases and 3 bases respectively, with 10 bases between them. The CDR3 covers 14 residues. Germline V lookup: CDR1 SEHNR, CDR2 FQNEAQ (reference sequence). The CDR3 sequence: CASSSDSSNQPQHF. CDR3 sequence (DNA): TGTGCCAGCAGCTCGGACAGCTCCAATCAGCCCCAGCATTTT. The variable domain in full, completed from reference TRBV7-9 and TRBJ1-5, reads DTGVSQNPRHKITKRGQNVTFRCDPISEHNRLYWYRQTLGQGPEFLTYFQNEAQLEKSRLLSDRFSAERPKGSFSTLEIQRTEQGDSAMYLCASSSDSSNQPQHFGDGTRLSIL.

The genes are TRBV11-2 and TRBJ2-5, with D tentatively TRBD1 (5 bases). V gave up 2 bases and J gave up 5 bases, with 9 bases separating them. Germline CDR1 and CDR2: SGHAT and FQNNGV. This CDR3 is 13 amino acids long. CDR3: CASSLQGGETQYF. CDR3 bases: TGTGCCAGCAGCTTACAGGGTGGTGAGACCCAGTACTTC.

The chain is built from TRBV6-6 and TRBJ2-7; the match to TRBD1 covers 7 bases. After removal of 6 bases from V and 5 bases from J, the junction contained 1 base not matched to a gene. CDR1 and CDR2 from the germline V gene are MNHNY and SVGAGI (reference sequence). The CDR3 sequence is 11 residues long. The chain's CDR3 is CASSDRDEQYF. The CDR3 region has the DNA TGTGCCAGCAGCGACAGGGACGAGCAGTACTTC.

This sequence joins TRBV6-6 and TRBJ2-7, with D maybe TRBD2 (5 bases). Trimming cost V 3 bases and J 7 bases, with 19 bases left between them. This CDR3 comprises 15 residues. Per germline, CDR1 MNHNY and CDR2 SVGAGI (reference sequence). Here the CDR3 DNA reads TGTGCCAGCAGTTATAAGCTTACGGGTCCGGGGGAGCAGTACTTC. Translated: CASSYKLTGPGEQYF.

V gene TRBV6-6 combines with J gene TRBJ2-7; D remains ambiguous. The CDR3 covers 13 residues. V was clipped by 2 bases and J by 7 bases, with 12 bases between them. Germline V lookup: CDR1 MNHNY, CDR2 SVGAGI (reference sequence). The CDR3 DNA reads TGTGCCAGCAGTTACGATCCCCCCATTGAGCAGTACTTC. It encodes CASSYDPPIEQYF.

The chain recombines TRBV6-5 with TRBJ2-7, with 9 bases identical to TRBD1. Germline CDR1 MNHEY, CDR2 SVGAGI. V was pared by 5 bases and J by 6 bases, with 8 bases of the junction left unmatched. CDR3 length: 14 residues. The CDR3 nucleotides are TGTGCCAGCAGTACCGGGACAGGGTTGCTCGAGCAGTACTTC. Protein product: CASSTGTGLLEQYF.

The rearrangement links TRBV7-2 to TRBJ2-3, with D hard to call. Germline V gene sequence: CDR1 SGHTA, CDR2 FQGNSA. The CDR3 spans 14 residues. V was pared by 2 bases and J by 3 bases, with 9 bases between. The CDR3 loop reads CASSLSPRTDTQYF. The CDR3 DNA is TGTGCCAGCAGCTTAAGCCCTAGAACAGATACGCAGTATTTT. The full variable domain, in which reference TRBV7-2 and TRBJ2-3 provide the parts outside the CDR3, is GAGVSQSPSNKVTEKGKDVELRCDPISGHTALYWYRQSLGQGLEFLIYFQGNSAPDKSGLPSDRFSAERTGGSVSTLTIQRTQQEDSAVYLCASSLSPRTDTQYFGPGTRLTVL.

The chain links TRBV5-5 to TRBJ1-2; 7 positions match TRBD1. The CDR3 covers 14 residues. Trimming removed 3 bases from V and 4 bases from J; junction bases left unmatched: 6. Germline V CDR1 and CDR2: SGHKS, YYEKEE (reference sequence). The chain's CDR3 is CASSSLGQTYGYTF. In DNA, the CDR3 is TGTGCCAGCAGCTCCTTGGGACAGACCTATGGCTACACCTTC. Based on the CDR3 plus reference TRBV5-5 and TRBJ1-2, the full variable domain is DAGVTQSPTHLIKTRGQQVTLRCSPISGHKSVSWYQQVLGQGPQFIFQYYEKEERGRGNFPDRFSARQFPNYSSELNVNALLLGDSALYLCASSSLGQTYGYTFGSGTRLTVV.

The CDR3 loop is CASSPRLVTNEQYF. In DNA form, the CDR3 reads TGTGCCAGCTCACCGAGACTAGTCACAAACGAGCAGTACTTC. The V and J genes are TRBV18 and TRBJ2-7; maybe TRBD2 (6 bases). The CDR3 extends over 14 amino acids. Between the trimmed V and J ends, which lost 3 bases and 5 bases, there was a span of 14 bases. CDR1 and CDR2 (germline): KGHSH, LQKENI. Full variable domain (missing parts from reference TRBV18 and TRBJ2-7): NAGVMQNPRHLVRRRGQEARLRCSPMKGHSHVYWYRQLPEEGLKFMVYLQKENIIDESGMPKERFSAEFPKEGPSILRIQQVVRGDSAAYFCASSPRLVTNEQYFGPGTRLTVT.

This clone appeared a few times. The chain joins TRBV5-6 to TRBJ1-2; D may be TRBD1 (5 bases). Deletions cut 1 base from V and 8 bases from J, with 24 bases between. Germline V gives CDR1 SGHDT, CDR2 YYEEEE. The CDR3 spans 17 residues. The DNA for the CDR3 is TGTGCCAGCAGCTTGATTGGTCTCCCCTACGGGGGGGAGGGCTACACCTTC. It is translated as CASSLIGLPYGGEGYTF.

This clone has just a few counts. The chain combines TRBV5-1 with TRBJ2-5; D gene uncertain. V lost 1 base and J lost 6, with 7 bases in between. CDR1 and CDR2 from the germline V gene are SGHRS and YFSETQ. There are 12 residues in the CDR3. CDR3 sequence reads: CASSLFSQTQYF. The CDR3 bases are TGCGCCAGCAGCTTGTTCTCGCAGACCCAGTACTTC.

V gene TRBV5-4 combines with J gene TRBJ1-2; TRBD1 is a possible D gene (5 bases). The CDR3 has 16 residues. Trimming removed 4 bases at V and 4 bases at J, with 20 bases between. Germline V lookup: CDR1 SGHNT, CDR2 YYREEE (reference sequence). The CDR3 nucleotides are TGTGCCAGCAGCGGGACTCCGGGGCGCTTCGGCTATGGCTACACCTTC. Translating gives CASSGTPGRFGYGYTF.

This chain connects TRBV27 to TRBJ1-5, with 7 bases matching TRBD1. This CDR3 spans 14 amino acids. The V and J ends lost 5 bases and 7 bases, in that order; junction bases with no gene match: 8. Germline V lookup: CDR1 MNHEY, CDR2 SMNVEV (reference sequence). This CDR3 is CASSLTGAGQPQHF. As DNA, the CDR3 is TGTGCCAGCAGTCTCACAGGGGCGGGGCAGCCCCAGCATTTT.

The V and J genes are TRBV6-5 and TRBJ1-2; unclear D gene. V dropped 2 bases and J dropped 2 bases, with 15 bases sitting between them. Germline assignment: CDR1 MNHEY and CDR2 SVGAGI. The CDR3 runs to 16 residues. The CDR3 DNA is TGTGCCAGCAGTTACACCCGTCGGCTGACAAACTATGGCTACACCTTC. The encoded protein is CASSYTRRLTNYGYTF.